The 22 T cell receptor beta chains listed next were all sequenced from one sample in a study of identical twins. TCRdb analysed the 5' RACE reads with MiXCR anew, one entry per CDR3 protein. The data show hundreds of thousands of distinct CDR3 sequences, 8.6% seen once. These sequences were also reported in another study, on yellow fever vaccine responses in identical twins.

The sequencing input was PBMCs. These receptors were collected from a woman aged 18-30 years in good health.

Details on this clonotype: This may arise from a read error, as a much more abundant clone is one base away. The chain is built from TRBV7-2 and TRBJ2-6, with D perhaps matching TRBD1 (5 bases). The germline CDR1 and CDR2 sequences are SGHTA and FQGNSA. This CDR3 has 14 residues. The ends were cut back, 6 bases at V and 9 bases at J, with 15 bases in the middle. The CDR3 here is CASSYFGAGNVLTF. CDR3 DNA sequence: TGTGCCAGCAGTTACTTTGGGGCAGGCAACGTCCTGACTTTC.

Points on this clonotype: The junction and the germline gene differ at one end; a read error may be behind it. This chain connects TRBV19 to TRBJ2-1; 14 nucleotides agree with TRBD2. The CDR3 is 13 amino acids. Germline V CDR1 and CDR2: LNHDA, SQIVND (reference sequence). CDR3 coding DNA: TGTGCCAGTAGTATAGGGACTAGCGGGGGGCTTCGGTTC. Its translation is CASSIGTSGGLRF.

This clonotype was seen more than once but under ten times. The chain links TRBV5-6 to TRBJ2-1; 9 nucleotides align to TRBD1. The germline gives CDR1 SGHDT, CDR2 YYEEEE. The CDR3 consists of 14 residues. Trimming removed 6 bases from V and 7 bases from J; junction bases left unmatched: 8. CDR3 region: CASTGDREGNEQFF. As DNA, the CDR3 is TGTGCCAGCACCGGGGACAGGGAGGGGAATGAGCAGTTCTTC.

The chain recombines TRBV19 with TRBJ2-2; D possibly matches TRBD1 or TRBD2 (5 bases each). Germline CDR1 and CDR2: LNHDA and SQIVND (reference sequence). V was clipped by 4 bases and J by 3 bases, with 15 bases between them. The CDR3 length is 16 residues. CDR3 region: CASSSRGRWDTGELFF. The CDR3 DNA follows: TGTGCCAGTAGTAGCCGGGGCCGGTGGGACACCGGGGAGCTGTTTTTT.

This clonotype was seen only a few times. CDR3: CASRPAGSYEQYF. CDR3 coding DNA: TGTGCCAGCAGGCCAGCGGGTAGCTACGAGCAGTACTTC. The chain recombines TRBV7-2 with TRBJ2-7, with TRBD2 as a possible D gene (6 bases). CDR1 SGHTA and CDR2 FQGNSA come from the germline V gene. The CDR3 has 13 residues. Trimming pared 6 bases from V and 3 bases from J, leaving 12 bases between.

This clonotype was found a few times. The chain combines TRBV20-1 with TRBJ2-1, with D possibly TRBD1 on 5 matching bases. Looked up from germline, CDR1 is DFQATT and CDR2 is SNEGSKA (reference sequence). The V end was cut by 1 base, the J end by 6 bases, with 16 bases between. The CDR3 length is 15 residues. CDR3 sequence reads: CSARGPRESGNEQFF. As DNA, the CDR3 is TGCAGTGCTAGAGGCCCCAGGGAATCGGGCAATGAGCAGTTCTTC.

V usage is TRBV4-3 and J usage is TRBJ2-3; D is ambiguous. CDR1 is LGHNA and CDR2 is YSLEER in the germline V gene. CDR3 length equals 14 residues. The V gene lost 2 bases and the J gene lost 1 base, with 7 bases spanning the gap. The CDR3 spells CASSQKSRTDTQYF. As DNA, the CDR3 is TGCGCCAGCAGCCAAAAAAGTCGCACAGATACGCAGTATTTT.

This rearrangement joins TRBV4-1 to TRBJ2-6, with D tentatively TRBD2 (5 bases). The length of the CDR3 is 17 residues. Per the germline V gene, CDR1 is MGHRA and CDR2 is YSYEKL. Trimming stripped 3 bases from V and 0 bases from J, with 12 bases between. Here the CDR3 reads CASSQEDFGSGANVLTF. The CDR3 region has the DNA TGCGCCAGCAGCCAGGAGGACTTTGGCTCTGGGGCCAACGTCCTGACTTTC.

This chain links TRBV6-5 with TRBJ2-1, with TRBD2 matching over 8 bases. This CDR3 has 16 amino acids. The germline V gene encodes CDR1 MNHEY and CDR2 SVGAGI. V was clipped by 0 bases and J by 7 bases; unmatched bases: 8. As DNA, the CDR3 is TGTGCCAGCAGTTACTCCTCGGGAGGGCCTGAGAATGAGCAGTTCTTC. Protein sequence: CASSYSSGGPENEQFF.

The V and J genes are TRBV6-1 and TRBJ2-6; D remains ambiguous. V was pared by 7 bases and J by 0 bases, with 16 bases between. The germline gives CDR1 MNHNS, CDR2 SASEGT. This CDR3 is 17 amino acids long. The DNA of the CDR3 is TGTGCCAGCACCCCAGGCGCTTTAGACTCTGGGGCCAACGTCCTGACTTTC. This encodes CASTPGALDSGANVLTF.

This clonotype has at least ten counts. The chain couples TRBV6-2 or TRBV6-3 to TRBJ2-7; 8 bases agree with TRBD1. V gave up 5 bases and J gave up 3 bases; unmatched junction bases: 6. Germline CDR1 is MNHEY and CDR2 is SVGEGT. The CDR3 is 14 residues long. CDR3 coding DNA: TGTGCCAGCAGTATGGGACAGGAGGGCTACGAGCAGTACTTC. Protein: CASSMGQEGYEQYF.

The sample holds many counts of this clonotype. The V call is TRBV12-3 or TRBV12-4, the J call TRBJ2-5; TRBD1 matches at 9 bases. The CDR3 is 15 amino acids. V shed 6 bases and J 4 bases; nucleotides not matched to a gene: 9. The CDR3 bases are TGTGCCAGCAGCCTAACCGACAGGGGGGGAGAGACCCAGTACTTC. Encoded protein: CASSLTDRGGETQYF.

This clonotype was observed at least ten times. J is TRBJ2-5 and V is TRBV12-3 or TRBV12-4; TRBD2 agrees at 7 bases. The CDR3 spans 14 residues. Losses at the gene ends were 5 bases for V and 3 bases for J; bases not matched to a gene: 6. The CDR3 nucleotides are TGTGCCAGCAGTGGTGCGGGAGTGGAAGAGACCCAGTACTTC. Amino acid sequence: CASSGAGVEETQYF.

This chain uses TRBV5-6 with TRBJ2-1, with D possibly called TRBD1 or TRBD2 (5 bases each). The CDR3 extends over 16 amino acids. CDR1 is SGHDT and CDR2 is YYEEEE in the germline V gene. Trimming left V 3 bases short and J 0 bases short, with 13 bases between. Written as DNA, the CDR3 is TGTGCCAGCAGCTGGTTCCTGGGGACCTCCTACAATGAGCAGTTCTTC. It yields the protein CASSWFLGTSYNEQFF.

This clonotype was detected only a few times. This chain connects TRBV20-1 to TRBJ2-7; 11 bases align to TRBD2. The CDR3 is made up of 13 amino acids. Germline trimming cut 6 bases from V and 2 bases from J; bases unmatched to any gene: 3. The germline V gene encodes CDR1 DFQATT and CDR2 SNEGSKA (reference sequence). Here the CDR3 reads CSATSGDPYEQYF. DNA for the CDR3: TGCAGTGCGACTAGCGGGGACCCCTACGAGCAGTACTTC.

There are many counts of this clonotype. CDR3: CATGLAGGNEQFF. The CDR3 nucleotides read TGTGCCACGGGACTAGCGGGAGGGAATGAGCAGTTCTTC. The rearrangement joins TRBV3-1 to TRBJ2-1; 16 bases map to TRBD2. The germline V gene encodes CDR1 LGHDT and CDR2 YNNKEL (reference sequence). The CDR3 consists of 13 residues. With 10 bases clipped from V and 7 bases from J, the junction kept 1 base outside the gene matches.

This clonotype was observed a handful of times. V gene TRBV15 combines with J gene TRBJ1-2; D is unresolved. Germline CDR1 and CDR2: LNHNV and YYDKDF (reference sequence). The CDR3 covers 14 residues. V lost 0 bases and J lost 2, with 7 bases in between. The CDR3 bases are TGTGCCACCAGCAGAGATAACCAGAACTATGGCTACACCTTC. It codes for CATSRDNQNYGYTF.

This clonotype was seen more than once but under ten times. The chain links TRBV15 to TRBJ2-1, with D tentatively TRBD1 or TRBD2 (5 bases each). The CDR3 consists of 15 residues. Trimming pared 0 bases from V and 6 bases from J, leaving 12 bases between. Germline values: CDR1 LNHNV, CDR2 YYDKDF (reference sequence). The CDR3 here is CATSREGVVSNEQFF. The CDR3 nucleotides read TGTGCCACCAGCAGAGAGGGGGTAGTTAGCAATGAGCAGTTCTTC.

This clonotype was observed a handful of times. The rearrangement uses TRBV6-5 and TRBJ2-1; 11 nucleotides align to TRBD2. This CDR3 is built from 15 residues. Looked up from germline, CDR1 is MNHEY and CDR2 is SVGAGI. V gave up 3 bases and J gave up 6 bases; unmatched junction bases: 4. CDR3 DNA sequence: TGTGCCAGCAGTTATTTACTAGCGGGAGTCAATGAGCAGTTCTTC. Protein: CASSYLLAGVNEQFF.

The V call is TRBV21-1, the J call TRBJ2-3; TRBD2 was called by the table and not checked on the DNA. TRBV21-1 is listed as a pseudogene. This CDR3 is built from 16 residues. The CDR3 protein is CASSKAGGSSSDTQYF. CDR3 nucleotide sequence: TGTGCCAGCAGCAAAGCTGGCGGGAGCAGTTCAGATACGCAGTATTTT.

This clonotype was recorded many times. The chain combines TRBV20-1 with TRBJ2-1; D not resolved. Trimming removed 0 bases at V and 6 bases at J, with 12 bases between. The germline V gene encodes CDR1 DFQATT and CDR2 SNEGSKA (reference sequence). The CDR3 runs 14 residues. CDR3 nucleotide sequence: TGCAGTGCTAGAGATGGTGCAGGCGTCAATGAGCAGTTCTTC. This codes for CSARDGAGVNEQFF.

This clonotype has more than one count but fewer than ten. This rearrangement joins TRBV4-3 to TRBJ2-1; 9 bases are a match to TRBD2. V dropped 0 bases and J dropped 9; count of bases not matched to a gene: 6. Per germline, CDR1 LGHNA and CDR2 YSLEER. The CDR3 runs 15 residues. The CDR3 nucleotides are TGCGCCAGCAGCCAAGATCGCGGGAGGGCTTCTGAGCAGTTCTTC. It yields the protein CASSQDRGRASEQFF.